This record concerns one T cell receptor (beta chain) sequence. Its antigen is not identified. This sample stems from a study of cytomegalovirus exposure and HLA in healthy donors. Study outcomes and limitations: Specificity of three CMV-associated chains for CMV antigens was verified in vitro.

CDR3 length: 15 amino acids. V dropped 0 bases and J dropped 6 bases, with 12 bases sitting between them. Per germline, CDR1 LNHNV and CDR2 YYDKDF (reference sequence). Vbeta (60) and Jbeta (13) primers were used in the PCR. TCRdb keeps only in-frame clones here, not all; method: immunoSEQ multiplex PCR. The sample shows about 300,000 clones, 75% to 90% of them seen only once. The sample comprised PBMCs. This chain uses TRBV15 with TRBJ2-1, with a weak D call TRBD2 (6 bases). The origin of this receptor is a man aged 35 to 55 in good health and CMV-seropositive. The CDR3 protein is CATSRDGGFVNEQFF. The DNA for the CDR3 is TGTGCCACCAGCAGAGATGGAGGGTTCGTCAATGAGCAGTTCTTC.